This T cell receptor beta chain was recorded in a study of post-analysis software for immune sequencing data. Overall study: Clinical courses comprised relapsing-remitting, secondary progressive and progressive-relapsing multiple sclerosis.

Points on this clonotype: The antigen is unknown.

The germline V gene encodes CDR1 SQVTM and CDR2 ANQGSEA. V was pared by 2 bases and J by 3 bases, with 7 bases of the junction left unmatched. The CDR3 length is 16 residues. Included in the TCR beta cDNA libraries were unique molecular identifiers. Between roughly 1 and 10 million T cells gave rise to approximately 520,000 cDNA molecules. TCRdb reprocessed the PCR reads with MiXCR, giving one entry per CDR3 protein. Here the sample spans about 460,000 distinct CDR3 sequences, over 35% being singletons. Findings of the study overall: TRBV5-6, TRBV5-1 and TRBV20-1 belonged to a set of a few TRBV segments that were more frequent in patients than controls. People with multiple sclerosis had a significantly lower normalized Chao1 diversity than controls did.

The sequence was collected from a girl between 10 and 17 years old with multiple sclerosis. Sequenced material: blood. The chain joins TRBV29-1 to TRBJ2-2; 9 bases map to TRBD1. CDR3 DNA: TGCAGCGTTGAACCGGACAGGGGAGATTACACCGGGGAGCTGTTTTTT. The encoded protein is CSVEPDRGDYTGELFF.